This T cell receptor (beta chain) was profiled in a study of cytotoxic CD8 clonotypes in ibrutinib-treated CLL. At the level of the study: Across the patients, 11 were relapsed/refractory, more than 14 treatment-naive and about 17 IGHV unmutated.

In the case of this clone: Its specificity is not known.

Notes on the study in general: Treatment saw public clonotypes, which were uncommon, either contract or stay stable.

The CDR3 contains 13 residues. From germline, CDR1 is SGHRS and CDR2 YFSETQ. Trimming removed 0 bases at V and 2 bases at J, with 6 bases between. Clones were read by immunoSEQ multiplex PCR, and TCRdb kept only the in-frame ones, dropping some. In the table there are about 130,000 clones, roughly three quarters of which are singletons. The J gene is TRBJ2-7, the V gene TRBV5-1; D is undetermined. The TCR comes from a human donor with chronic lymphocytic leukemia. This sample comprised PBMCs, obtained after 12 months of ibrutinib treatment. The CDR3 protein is CASSLEPAYEQYF. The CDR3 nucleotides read TGCGCCAGCAGCTTGGAGCCGGCCTACGAGCAGTACTTC. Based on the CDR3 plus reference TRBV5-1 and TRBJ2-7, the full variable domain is KAGVTQTPRYLIKTRGQQVTLSCSPISGHRSVSWYQQTPGQGLQFLFEYFSETQRNKGNFPGRFSGRQFSNSRSEMNVSTLELGDSALYLCASSLEPAYEQYFGPGTRLTVT.